The 23 T cell receptor beta chains below come from one sample, sequenced in a study of response to subunit inactivated influenza vaccine. MiXCR, applied by TCRdb to the RT-PCR reads, yields one record per CDR3 protein. The sample records about 620,000 distinct CDR3 sequences, 12% being singletons. The source was PBMCs from blood, collected on the day of vaccination. All receptors come from a man in his fifties who received an inactivated influenza vaccine.

This clonotype has a handful of counts. The V call is TRBV7-9, the J call TRBJ1-3; D gene ambiguous. Trimming left V 2 bases short and J 0 bases short, with 11 bases between. CDR3 size: 16 residues. Per the germline V gene, CDR1 is SEHNR and CDR2 is FQNEAQ (reference sequence). The CDR3 region has the DNA TGTGCCAGCAGCTTAAACCAACCCTACTCTGGAAACACCATATATTTT. Amino acid sequence: CASSLNQPYSGNTIYF.

The chain links TRBV6-1 to TRBJ2-7, with 8 bases that match TRBD1. Germline assignment: CDR1 MNHNS and CDR2 SASEGT. With V trimmed by 5 bases and J by 2 bases, 11 bases remained unmatched. There are 16 residues in the CDR3. The CDR3 loop is CASSSLRQGNAYEQYF. CDR3 bases: TGTGCCAGCAGTAGCCTACGACAGGGGAACGCCTACGAGCAGTACTTC.

This clonotype was seen a few times. The rearrangement links TRBV7-9 to TRBJ2-3; D is possibly TRBD2 (5 bases). CDR3 length: 14 amino acids. Germline CDR1 and CDR2: SEHNR and FQNEAQ (reference sequence). V lost 7 bases and J 0 bases, leaving 11 bases between the germline ends. CDR3 loop: CASTGVSSTDTQYF. The CDR3 DNA is TGTGCCAGCACCGGGGTTTCTAGCACAGATACGCAGTATTTT. The entire variable domain, with the rest obtained from reference TRBV7-9 and TRBJ2-3, is as follows: DTGVSQNPRHKITKRGQNVTFRCDPISEHNRLYWYRQTLGQGPEFLTYFQNEAQLEKSRLLSDRFSAERPKGSFSTLEIQRTEQGDSAMYLCASTGVSSTDTQYFGPGTRLTVL.

This clonotype was seen more than once but under ten times. This chain links TRBV6-5 with TRBJ1-1; tentatively, D is TRBD1 (5 bases). The CDR3 sequence is 14 residues long. Per germline, CDR1 MNHEY and CDR2 SVGAGI. V lost 2 bases, J lost 1 base, and 8 bases lay in between. The CDR3 here is CASSYLGENTEAFF. CDR3 coding DNA: TGTGCCAGCAGTTACCTGGGGGAGAACACTGAAGCTTTCTTT.

This clonotype has ten or more counts. This rearrangement joins TRBV2 to TRBJ2-7, with TRBD1 as a possible D gene (5 bases). V was shortened by 4 bases and J by 2 bases, with 9 bases between the two germline ends. Per germline, CDR1 SNHLY and CDR2 FYNNEI. The CDR3 has 13 residues. CDR3 sequence: CASSAAGPYEQYF. For the CDR3, the DNA is TGTGCCAGCAGTGCGGCAGGGCCCTACGAGCAGTACTTC.

This clonotype was detected many times. V usage is TRBV5-6 and J usage is TRBJ2-2; no definite D call. Germline lookup yields CDR1 SGHDT and CDR2 YYEEEE. The V gene lost 2 bases and the J gene lost 7 bases, with 3 bases spanning the gap. The CDR3 extends over 11 amino acids. In nucleotides, the CDR3 is TGTGCCAGCAGCTTTTACGGGGAGCTGTTTTTT. Its protein product is CASSFYGELFF.

This clonotype was found a few times. The CDR3 region is CASSYSRLAGTYEQYF. Written as DNA, the CDR3 is TGTGCCAGCAGTTATTCCAGACTAGCGGGGACGTACGAGCAGTACTTC. The J gene is TRBJ2-7, the V gene TRBV6-5, with 11 positions matching TRBD2. The CDR3 contains 16 residues. Germline lookup yields CDR1 MNHEY and CDR2 SVGAGI. V shed 3 bases, J shed 4 bases, and the junction held 8 bases outside the gene matches.

The chain links TRBV7-2 to TRBJ2-3; perhaps TRBD1 as D (5 bases). CDR3 length equals 16 residues. CDR1 SGHTA and CDR2 FQGNSA come from the germline V gene. Trimming cost V 2 bases and J 2 bases, with 14 bases left between them. The CDR3: CASSLRAKGPTDTQYF. CDR3 nucleotide sequence: TGTGCCAGCAGCTTACGGGCCAAGGGGCCCACAGATACGCAGTATTTT.

This clonotype came up a few times. The gene calls are TRBV7-2 and TRBJ2-3; D is perhaps TRBD2 (5 bases). The CDR3 loop spans 16 amino acids. Looked up from germline, CDR1 is SGHTA and CDR2 is FQGNSA. Trimming took off 1 base at V and 6 bases at J, with 17 bases between the two ends. The CDR3 DNA reads as TGTGCCAGCAGCTTAGGGACTTCACGATCGAAGGATACGCAGTATTTT. Translating it yields CASSLGTSRSKDTQYF. The full variable domain, in which reference TRBV7-2 and TRBJ2-3 provide the parts outside the CDR3, is GAGVSQSPSNKVTEKGKDVELRCDPISGHTALYWYRQSLGQGLEFLIYFQGNSAPDKSGLPSDRFSAERTGGSVSTLTIQRTQQEDSAVYLCASSLGTSRSKDTQYFGPGTRLTVL.

The chain has TRBV9 and TRBJ1-2; the match to TRBD1 covers 7 bases. The CDR3 spans 14 residues. Losses at the gene ends were 4 bases for V and 3 bases for J; bases not matched to a gene: 6. CDR1 and CDR2 (germline): SGDLS, YYNGEE. DNA for the CDR3: TGTGCCAGCAGCTCCACCGGGACAGACTATGGCTACACCTTC. It codes for CASSSTGTDYGYTF.

Only a few counts were recorded for this clonotype. The chain uses TRBV6-1 and TRBJ2-7; 7 bases are shared with TRBD1. Trimming took 4 bases from V and 2 from J; bases not matched to a gene: 2. Per germline, CDR1 MNHNS and CDR2 SASEGT. The CDR3 contains 13 residues. CDR3 sequence: CASSGRGTYEQYF. The CDR3, as DNA: TGTGCCAGCAGTGGCAGGGGGACCTACGAGCAGTACTTC.

This clonotype was found a few times. This chain joins TRBV6-1 and TRBJ2-5, with 7 positions matching TRBD1. Per the germline V gene, CDR1 is MNHNS and CDR2 is SASEGT. V lost 3 bases to trimming and J lost 3 bases; unmatched junction nucleotides: 10. The CDR3 covers 16 residues. CDR3 in DNA: TGTGCCAGCAGTGACCCTAGAAGGGGGCCTAAAGAGACCCAGTACTTC. This encodes CASSDPRRGPKETQYF.

This clonotype showed up just a few times. J is TRBJ2-3 and V is TRBV10-3; D not resolved. Germline-derived CDR1 and CDR2 are ENHRY and SYGVKD. The V gene lost 2 bases and the J gene lost 7 bases, with 4 bases spanning the gap. This CDR3 is 11 amino acids long. CDR3 region: CAISEKNTQYF. DNA for the CDR3: TGTGCCATCAGTGAGAAAAATACGCAGTATTTT.

This clonotype was recorded a few times. V usage is TRBV27 and J usage is TRBJ2-7, with D hard to call. CDR3 length equals 13 residues. The V end was cut by 6 bases, the J end by 9 bases, with 18 bases between. In germline, CDR1 is MNHEY, CDR2 SMNVEV (reference sequence). The CDR3 sequence is CASSLETQSVQYF. The CDR3 DNA reads TGTGCCAGCAGCCTCGAGACACAATCAGTGCAGTACTTC.

The chain recombines TRBV20-1 with TRBJ2-7; TRBD2 matches at 7 bases. V was clipped by 1 base and J by 9 bases; unmatched bases: 6. This CDR3 comprises 12 residues. The germline gives CDR1 DFQATT, CDR2 SNEGSKA (reference sequence). CDR3 region: CSARGGGNRQYF. CDR3 bases: TGCAGTGCTAGAGGGGGGGGGAACCGGCAGTACTTC.

This clonotype was observed a handful of times. The rearrangement links TRBV27 to TRBJ2-1; perhaps TRBD2 as D (6 bases). Germline V gene lookup returns CDR1 MNHEY and CDR2 SMNVEV (reference sequence). This CDR3 comprises 16 residues. V lost 5 bases and J 3 bases, leaving 17 bases between the germline ends. The CDR3: CASSPSIGSFYNEQFF. CDR3 nucleotides: TGTGCCAGCAGTCCGTCGATCGGGAGCTTCTACAATGAGCAGTTCTTC.

The J gene is TRBJ2-7, the V gene TRBV11-2, with TRBD2 as a possible D gene (5 bases). V shed 4 bases and J shed 2 bases, with 15 bases lying between them. In germline, CDR1 is SGHAT, CDR2 FQNNGV. This CDR3 is 15 amino acids long. The CDR3 here is CASSYPAGVTYEQYF. The CDR3 bases are TGTGCCAGCAGCTACCCGGCCGGGGTAACCTACGAGCAGTACTTC.

This clonotype showed up many times. V and J are TRBV7-9 and TRBJ2-1; perhaps TRBD1 as D (5 bases). V lost 1 base, J lost 14 bases, and 18 bases lay in between. Germline V CDR1 and CDR2: SEHNR, FQNEAQ (reference sequence). CDR3 length: 14 residues. The CDR3 bases are TGTGCCAGCAGCTTAGTTTCTGGGGCAGGGTTTAAGTTCTTC. It translates to CASSLVSGAGFKFF.

The rearrangement uses TRBV5-1 and TRBJ2-1, with 10 bases identical to TRBD2. Losses at the gene ends were 2 bases for V and 5 bases for J; bases not matched to a gene: 4. The germline V gene encodes CDR1 SGHRS and CDR2 YFSETQ. CDR3 length equals 15 residues. The CDR3 DNA reads TGCGCCAGCAGCTTCATAGCGGGAGGAGACAATGAGCAGTTCTTC. This translates into CASSFIAGGDNEQFF.

The sample holds a few counts of this clonotype. J is TRBJ2-5 and V is TRBV2; TRBD1 matches at 7 bases. This CDR3 contains 15 residues. The V and J ends lost 3 bases and 4 bases, in that order; junction bases with no gene match: 8. From germline, CDR1 is SNHLY and CDR2 FYNNEI. CDR3 protein: CASSDEGANVETQYF. As DNA, the CDR3 is TGTGCCAGCAGTGACGAGGGGGCGAATGTAGAGACCCAGTACTTC.

This clonotype was counted ten times or more. This chain uses TRBV15 with TRBJ2-4; a possible D gene is TRBD1 (6 bases). V was pared by 0 bases and J by 8 bases, with 14 bases between. In germline, CDR1 is LNHNV, CDR2 YYDKDF (reference sequence). This CDR3 region has 15 residues. The CDR3 region has the DNA TGTGCCACCAGCAGAGAACTCACCCCAGGGGACATTCAGTACTTC. Translating it yields CATSRELTPGDIQYF.

This clonotype was detected a few times. The chain uses TRBV15 and TRBJ2-3; tentatively, D is TRBD2 (6 bases). V dropped 3 bases and J dropped 0 bases, with 13 bases sitting between them. Germline loops: CDR1 LNHNV, CDR2 YYDKDF (reference sequence). CDR3 size: 16 residues. The CDR3 region has the DNA TGTGCCACCAGCAGCCCGTGGCGGGGCAGCACAGATACGCAGTATTTT. Its translation: CATSSPWRGSTDTQYF.

The table lists this clonotype with a few counts. CDR3 in amino acids: CASSLTSGSIRYDEQFF. CDR3 DNA: TGTGCCAGCAGCTTAACGAGCGGGAGTATACGATATGATGAGCAGTTCTTC. The chain combines TRBV7-3 with TRBJ2-1; TRBD2 matches at 8 bases. Germline CDR1 is SGHTA and CDR2 is FQGTGA. Trimming cost V 0 bases and J 8 bases; bases outside gene matches: 12. CDR3 size: 17 residues.